This TCR beta chain was recovered during a study of cytotoxic CD8 clonotypes in ibrutinib-treated CLL. Across the study: The subjects consisted of approximately ten relapsed/refractory and roughly 14 treatment-naive individuals, with about 17 IGHV unmutated. Sample averages reached about 250,000 productive templates and almost 95,000 productive rearrangements. Findings of the study overall: Public clonotypes were uncommon and contracted or stayed stable on treatment.

Germline CDR1 SGHRS, CDR2 YFSETQ. This CDR3 spans 15 amino acids. Trimming left V 0 bases short and J 0 bases short, with 10 bases between. As concerns this clone: Its antigen is not identified.

Assay used: immunoSEQ multiplex PCR; TCRdb lists only in-frame clones, some missing. The sample holds fewer than 100,000 clones, 85% to 90% seen once. This receptor was identified in a human donor with chronic lymphocytic leukemia. The chain employs TRBV5-1 and TRBJ2-7; TRBD1 might be the D (5 bases). Sample: PBMCs, taken before ibrutinib treatment. CDR3 region: CASSLEPGNSYEQYF. CDR3 bases: TGCGCCAGCAGCTTGGAGCCAGGGAACTCCTACGAGCAGTACTTC.